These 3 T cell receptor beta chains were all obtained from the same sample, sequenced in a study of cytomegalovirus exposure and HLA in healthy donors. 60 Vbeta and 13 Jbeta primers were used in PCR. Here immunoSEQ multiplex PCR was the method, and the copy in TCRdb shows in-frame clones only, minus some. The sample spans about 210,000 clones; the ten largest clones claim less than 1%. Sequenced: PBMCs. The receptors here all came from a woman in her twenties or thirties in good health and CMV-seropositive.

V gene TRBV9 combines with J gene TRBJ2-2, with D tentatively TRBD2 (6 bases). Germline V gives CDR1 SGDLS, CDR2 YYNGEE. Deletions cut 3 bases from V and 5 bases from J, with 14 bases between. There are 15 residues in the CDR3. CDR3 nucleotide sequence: TGTGCCAGCAGCGGGGGGACTGCCAAGACCGGGGAGCTGTTTTTT. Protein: CASSGGTAKTGELFF.

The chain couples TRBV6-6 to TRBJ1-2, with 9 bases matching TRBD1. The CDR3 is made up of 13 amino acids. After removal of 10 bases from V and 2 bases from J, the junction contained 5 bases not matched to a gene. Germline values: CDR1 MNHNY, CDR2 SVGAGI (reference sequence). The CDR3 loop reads CANSQGANYGYTF. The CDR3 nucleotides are TGTGCCAACTCACAGGGGGCCAACTATGGCTACACCTTC.

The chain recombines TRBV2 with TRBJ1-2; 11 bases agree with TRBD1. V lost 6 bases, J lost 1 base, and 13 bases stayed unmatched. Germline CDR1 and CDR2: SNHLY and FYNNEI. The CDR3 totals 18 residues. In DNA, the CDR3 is TGTGCCAGCAGATCTTTCCAAGGACAGGGGGCCTTTAACTATGGCTACACCTTC. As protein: CASRSFQGQGAFNYGYTF.